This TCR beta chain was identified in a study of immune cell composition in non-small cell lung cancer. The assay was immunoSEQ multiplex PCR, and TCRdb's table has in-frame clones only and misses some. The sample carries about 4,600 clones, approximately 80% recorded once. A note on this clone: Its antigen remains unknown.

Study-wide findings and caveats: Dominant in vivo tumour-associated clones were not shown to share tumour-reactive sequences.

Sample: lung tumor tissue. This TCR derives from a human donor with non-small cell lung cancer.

The chain's CDR3 is CSVVPRETRETQYF. The CDR3 DNA sequence: TGCAGCGTTGTACCGCGGGAGACGAGGGAGACCCAGTACTTC. This chain connects TRBV29-1 to TRBJ2-5; 7 bases line up with TRBD2. From germline, CDR1 is SQVTM and CDR2 ANQGSEA. With V trimmed by 4 bases and J by 5 bases, 10 bases remained unmatched. The CDR3 consists of 14 residues. Combining the CDR3 with reference TRBV29-1 and TRBJ2-5 gives the whole variable domain SAVISQKPSRDICQRGTSLTIQCQVDSQVTMMFWYRQQPGQSLTLIATANQGSEATYESGFVIDKFPISRPNLTFSTLTVSNMSPEDSSIYLCSVVPRETRETQYFGPGTRLLVL.